Here is one T cell receptor beta chain with its context. The antigen is undetermined. At the survey level, the v3.0 immunoSEQ assay was run. Sequenced by immunoSEQ multiplex PCR; TCRdb stores in-frame clones only, minus some. The table has about 20,000 clones, more than 80% seen once. These data are taken from a study of long-term antiretroviral therapy in people with HIV. Study outcomes and limitations: Clonal expansions arising prior to ART prevailed in the repertoire at every time point.

The input for sequencing was unsorted PBMCs, taken 4.2 years after starting antiretroviral therapy. This clonotype originated in a man over 45 with HIV.

The DNA of the CDR3 is TGTGCCAGCAGCTTGGGATCGAGCTCCTACGAGCAGTACTTC. This sequence encodes CASSLGSSSYEQYF. The chain uses TRBV5-6 and TRBJ2-7; D remains unclear. The CDR3 loop spans 14 amino acids. V lost 0 bases and J lost 0, with 7 bases in between. In germline, CDR1 is SGHDT, CDR2 YYEEEE.